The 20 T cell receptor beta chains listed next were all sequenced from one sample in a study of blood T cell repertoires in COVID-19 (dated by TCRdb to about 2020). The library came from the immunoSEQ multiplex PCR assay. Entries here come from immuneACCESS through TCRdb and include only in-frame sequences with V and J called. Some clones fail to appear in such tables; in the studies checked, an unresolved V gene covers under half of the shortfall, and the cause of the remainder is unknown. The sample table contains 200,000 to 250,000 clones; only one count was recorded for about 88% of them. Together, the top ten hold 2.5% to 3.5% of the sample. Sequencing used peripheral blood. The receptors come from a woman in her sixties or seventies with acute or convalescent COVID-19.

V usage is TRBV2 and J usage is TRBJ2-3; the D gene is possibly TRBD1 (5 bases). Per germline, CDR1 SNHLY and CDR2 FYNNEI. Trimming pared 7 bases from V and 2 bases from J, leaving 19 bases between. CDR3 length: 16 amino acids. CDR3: CASTENRQHLTDTQYF. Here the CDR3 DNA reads TGTGCCAGCACCGAAAATAGACAGCACCTCACAGATACGCAGTATTTT. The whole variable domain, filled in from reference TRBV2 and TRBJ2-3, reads EPEVTQTPSHQVTQMGQEVILRCVPISNHLYFYWYRQILGQKVEFLVSFYNNEISEKSEIFDDQFSVERPDGSNFTLKIRSTKLEDSAMYFCASTENRQHLTDTQYFGPGTRLTVL.

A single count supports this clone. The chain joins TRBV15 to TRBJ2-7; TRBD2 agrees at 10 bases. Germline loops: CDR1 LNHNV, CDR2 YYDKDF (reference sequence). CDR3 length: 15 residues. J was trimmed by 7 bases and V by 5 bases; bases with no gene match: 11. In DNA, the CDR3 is TGTGCCACCAGCCCCCGGACTAGCGGACGTAAAGAGCAGTACTTC. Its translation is CATSPRTSGRKEQYF.

CDR3 amino acids: CASSSPGVNSPLHF. The CDR3, as DNA: TGTGCCAGCAGTTCGCCGGGAGTGAATTCACCCCTCCACTTT. This chain uses TRBV6-5 with TRBJ1-6, with D hard to call. V dropped 4 bases and J dropped 7 bases, with 11 bases sitting between them. The V gene's germline CDR1 is MNHEY and CDR2 SVGAGI. This CDR3 is 14 amino acids long.

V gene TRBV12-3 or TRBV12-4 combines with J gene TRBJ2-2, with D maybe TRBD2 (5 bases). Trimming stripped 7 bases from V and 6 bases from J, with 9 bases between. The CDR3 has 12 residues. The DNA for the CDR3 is TGTGCCAGCAACTTCGGGGCCGGGGAGCTGTTTTTT. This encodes CASNFGAGELFF.

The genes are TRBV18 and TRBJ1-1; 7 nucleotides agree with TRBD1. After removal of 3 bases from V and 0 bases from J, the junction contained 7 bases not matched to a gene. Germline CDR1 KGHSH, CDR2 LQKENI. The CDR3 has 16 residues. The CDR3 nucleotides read TGTGCCAGCTCACCCGCGGACAGGATAATGAACACTGAAGCTTTCTTT. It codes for CASSPADRIMNTEAFF. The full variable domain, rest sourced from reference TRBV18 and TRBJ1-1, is NAGVMQNPRHLVRRRGQEARLRCSPMKGHSHVYWYRQLPEEGLKFMVYLQKENIIDESGMPKERFSAEFPKEGPSILRIQQVVRGDSAAYFCASSPADRIMNTEAFFGQGTRLTVV.

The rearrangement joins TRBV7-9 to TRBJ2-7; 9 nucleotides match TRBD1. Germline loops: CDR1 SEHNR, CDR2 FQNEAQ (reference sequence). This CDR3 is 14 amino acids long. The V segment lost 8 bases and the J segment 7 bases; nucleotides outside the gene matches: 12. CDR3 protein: CASVMTGGNFEQYF. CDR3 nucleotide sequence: TGTGCCAGCGTCATGACAGGGGGGAACTTTGAGCAGTACTTC.

As DNA, the CDR3 is TGTGCCAGCAGCATAGAGGACAGGGGGGGTGGCTACACCTTC. This translates into CASSIEDRGGGYTF. The chain combines TRBV5-8 with TRBJ1-2; 10 bases match TRBD1. J was trimmed by 7 bases and V by 4 bases; bases with no gene match: 7. This CDR3 region has 14 residues. Germline V gives CDR1 SGHTS, CDR2 YDEGEE.

This CDR3 is CASSLVPGQRNSNQPQHF. The CDR3 coding sequence is TGTGCCAGCTCCCTTGTTCCGGGACAGAGAAATAGCAATCAGCCCCAGCATTTT. The chain joins TRBV18 to TRBJ1-5; 7 bases match TRBD1. Germline V gives CDR1 KGHSH, CDR2 LQKENI. Trimming at V came to 6 bases and at J to 0 bases, leaving 14 bases not matched to a gene. This CDR3 comprises 18 residues.

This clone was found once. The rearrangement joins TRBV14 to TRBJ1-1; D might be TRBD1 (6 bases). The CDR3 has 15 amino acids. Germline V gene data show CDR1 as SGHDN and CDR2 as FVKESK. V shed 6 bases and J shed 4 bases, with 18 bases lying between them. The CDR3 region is CASSRIPGQSTEAFF. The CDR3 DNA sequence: TGTGCCAGCAGTCGCATTCCGGGACAAAGCACTGAAGCTTTCTTT.

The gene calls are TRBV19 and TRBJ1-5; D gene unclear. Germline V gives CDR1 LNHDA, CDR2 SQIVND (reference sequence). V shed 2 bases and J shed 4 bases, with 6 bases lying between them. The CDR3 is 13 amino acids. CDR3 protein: CASSITANQPQHF. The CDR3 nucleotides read TGTGCCAGTAGTATAACAGCTAATCAGCCCCAGCATTTT.

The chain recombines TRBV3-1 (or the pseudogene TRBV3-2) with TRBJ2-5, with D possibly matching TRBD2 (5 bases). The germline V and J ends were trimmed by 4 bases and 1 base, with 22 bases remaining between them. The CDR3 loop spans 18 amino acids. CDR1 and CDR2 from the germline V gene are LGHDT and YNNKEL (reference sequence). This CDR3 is CASSRGATSRGFQETQYF. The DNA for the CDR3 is TGTGCCAGCAGCCGGGGAGCTACGTCGCGAGGGTTCCAAGAGACCCAGTACTTC.

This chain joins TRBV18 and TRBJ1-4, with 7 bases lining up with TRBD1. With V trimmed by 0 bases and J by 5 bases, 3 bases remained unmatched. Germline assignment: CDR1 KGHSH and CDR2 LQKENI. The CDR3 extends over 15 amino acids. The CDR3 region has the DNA TGTGCCAGCTCACCACCAGGGGGCTTCAATGAAAAACTGTTTTTT. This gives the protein CASSPPGGFNEKLFF.

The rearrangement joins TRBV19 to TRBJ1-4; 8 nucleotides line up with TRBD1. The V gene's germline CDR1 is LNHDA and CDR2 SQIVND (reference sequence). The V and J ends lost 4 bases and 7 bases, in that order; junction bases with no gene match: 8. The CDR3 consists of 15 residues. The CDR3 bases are TGTGCCAGTAGTACGGACCAGGGGGCAGGTGAAAAACTGTTTTTT. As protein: CASSTDQGAGEKLFF.

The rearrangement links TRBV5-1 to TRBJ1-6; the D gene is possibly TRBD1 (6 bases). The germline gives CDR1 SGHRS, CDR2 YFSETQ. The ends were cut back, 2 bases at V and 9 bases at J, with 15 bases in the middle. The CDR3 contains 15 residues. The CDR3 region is CASSFEQGRTSPLHF. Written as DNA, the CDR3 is TGCGCCAGCAGCTTCGAACAGGGAAGAACTTCACCCCTCCACTTT.

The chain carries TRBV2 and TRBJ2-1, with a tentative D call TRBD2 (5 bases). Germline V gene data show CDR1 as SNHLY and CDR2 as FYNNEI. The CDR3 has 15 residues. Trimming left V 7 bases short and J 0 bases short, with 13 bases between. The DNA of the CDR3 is TGTGCCAGCACGGCGGTGGGGAGCTCCTACAATGAGCAGTTCTTC. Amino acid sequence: CASTAVGSSYNEQFF.

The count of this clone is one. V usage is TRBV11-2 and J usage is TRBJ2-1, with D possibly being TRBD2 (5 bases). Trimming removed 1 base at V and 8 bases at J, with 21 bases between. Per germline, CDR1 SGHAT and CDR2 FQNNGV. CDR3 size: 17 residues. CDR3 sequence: CASSLGRASIGRDEQFF. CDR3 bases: TGTGCCAGCAGCTTAGGGCGGGCTAGCATAGGTAGGGATGAGCAGTTCTTC.

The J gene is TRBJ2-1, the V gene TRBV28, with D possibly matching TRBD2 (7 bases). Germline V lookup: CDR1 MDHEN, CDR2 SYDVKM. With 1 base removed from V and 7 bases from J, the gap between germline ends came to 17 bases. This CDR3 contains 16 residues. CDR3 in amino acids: CASSLLGGRNVNEQFF. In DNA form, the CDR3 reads TGTGCCAGCAGTTTATTGGGGGGGCGGAATGTAAATGAGCAGTTCTTC.

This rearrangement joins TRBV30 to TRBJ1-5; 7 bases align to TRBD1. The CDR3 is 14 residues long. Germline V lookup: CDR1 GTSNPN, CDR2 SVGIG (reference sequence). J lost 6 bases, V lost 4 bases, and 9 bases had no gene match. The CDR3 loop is CAWTKDRVFQPQHF. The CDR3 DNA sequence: TGTGCCTGGACTAAAGACAGGGTATTTCAGCCCCAGCATTTT.

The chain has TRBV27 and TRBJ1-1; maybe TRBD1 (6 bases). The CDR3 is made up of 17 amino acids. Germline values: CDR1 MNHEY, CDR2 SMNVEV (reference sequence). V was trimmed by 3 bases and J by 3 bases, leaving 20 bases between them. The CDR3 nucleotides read TGTGCCAGCAGTTTCCTCACCCAGGGACATGTGGACACTGAAGCTTTCTTT. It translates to CASSFLTQGHVDTEAFF.

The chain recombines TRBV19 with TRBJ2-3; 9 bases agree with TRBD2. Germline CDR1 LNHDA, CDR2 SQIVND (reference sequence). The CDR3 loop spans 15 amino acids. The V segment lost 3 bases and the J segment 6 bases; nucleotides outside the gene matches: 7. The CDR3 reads CASSISGSSADTQYF. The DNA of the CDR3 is TGTGCCAGTAGTATTAGCGGGAGCTCCGCGGATACGCAGTATTTT.